The 21 T cell receptor beta chains below all came from one sample that was sequenced in a study of CD8+ T cells in alopecia areata. Isolated RNA was reverse transcribed into cDNA used as the sequencing template. The method was immunoSEQ multiplex PCR; TCRdb's version includes in-frame clones alone and lacks a portion of them. The sample holds tens of thousands of clones, around 54% seen once. Material: NKG2D-high CD8+ T cells sorted from blood. The receptors here all came from a human donor with alopecia areata.

This clone showed up just a few times. The J gene is TRBJ2-7, the V gene TRBV29-1, with D tentatively TRBD1 (5 bases). Germline CDR1 and CDR2: SQVTM and ANQGSEA. The CDR3 totals 15 residues. V lost 0 bases to trimming and J lost 5 bases, with 17 bases between them. The CDR3 spells CSVEDKQATVNEQYF. DNA of the CDR3: TGCAGCGTTGAAGATAAACAGGCTACCGTCAACGAGCAGTACTTC.

This chain uses TRBV11-2 with TRBJ1-3; D is undetermined. Trimming pared 6 bases from V and 3 bases from J, leaving 3 bases between. The CDR3 is 11 amino acids. In germline, CDR1 is SGHAT, CDR2 FQNNGV. The CDR3 is CASSGGNTIYF. CDR3 in DNA: TGTGCCAGCAGTGGTGGAAACACCATATATTTT. Using reference TRBV11-2 and TRBJ1-3 for the parts outside the CDR3, the full variable domain is EAGVAQSPRYKIIEKRQSVAFWCNPISGHATLYWYQQILGQGPKLLIQFQNNGVVDDSQLPKDRFSAERLKGVDSTLKIQPAKLEDSAVYLCASSGGNTIYFGEGSWLTVV.

The rearrangement joins TRBV27 to TRBJ2-7; D could derive from TRBD1 or TRBD2 (5 bases each). Looked up from germline, CDR1 is MNHEY and CDR2 is SMNVEV (reference sequence). The CDR3 covers 13 residues. Trimming removed 7 bases at V and 0 bases at J, with 10 bases between. As DNA, the CDR3 is TGTGCCAGCACCCGGGGCGACTCCTACGAGCAGTACTTC. Encoded protein: CASTRGDSYEQYF.

This clone was picked up a small number of times. The rearrangement links TRBV29-1 to TRBJ2-7; 9 bases agree with TRBD2. V lost 4 bases to trimming and J lost 7 bases; unmatched junction nucleotides: 8. Looked up from germline, CDR1 is SQVTM and CDR2 is ANQGSEA. This CDR3 spans 13 amino acids. DNA of the CDR3: TGCAGCGTTGGGGGACTAGCCGATGTGGAGCAGTACTTC. Its translation: CSVGGLADVEQYF.

This sequence joins TRBV5-6 and TRBJ1-1; 7 bases are shared with TRBD1. Looked up from germline, CDR1 is SGHDT and CDR2 is YYEEEE. V gave up 3 bases and J gave up 4 bases; unmatched junction bases: 3. The CDR3 spans 13 residues. The CDR3 region has the DNA TGTGCCAGCAGCTCAGGGGGTCGCACTGAAGCTTTCTTT. This codes for CASSSGGRTEAFF.

This sequence joins TRBV27 and TRBJ2-7; either TRBD1 or TRBD2 may fit D (5 bases each). V lost 5 bases and J 7 bases, leaving 9 bases between the germline ends. The CDR3 has 11 amino acids. The germline V gene has CDR1 MNHEY and CDR2 SMNVEV (reference sequence). CDR3: CASSRGREQYF. The CDR3 bases are TGTGCCAGCAGTCGGGGCCGGGAGCAGTACTTC.

The chain is built from TRBV7-8 and TRBJ2-3, with D hard to call. Germline V gene data show CDR1 as SGHVS and CDR2 as FQNEAQ. CDR3 length equals 15 residues. V lost 5 bases and J 2 bases, leaving 14 bases between the germline ends. The CDR3, as DNA: TGTGCCAGCAGCCCAACCGACTCAACCACAGATACGCAGTATTTT. This encodes CASSPTDSTTDTQYF.

The J gene is TRBJ2-7, the V gene TRBV6-6; D ambiguous. Per germline, CDR1 MNHNY and CDR2 SVGAGI (reference sequence). Deletions cut 4 bases from V and 2 bases from J, with 6 bases between. This CDR3 has 12 amino acids. CDR3: CASSFPTYEQYF. CDR3 in DNA: TGTGCCAGCAGTTTCCCTACCTACGAGCAGTACTTC.

V gene TRBV2 combines with J gene TRBJ2-1, with 9 bases fitting TRBD2. Losses at the gene ends were 5 bases for V and 2 bases for J; bases not matched to a gene: 10. Germline V lookup: CDR1 SNHLY, CDR2 FYNNEI. The CDR3 has 17 residues. CDR3 DNA sequence: TGTGCCAGCAGTTACGAAACAAGCGGGGGGCCCTACAATGAGCAGTTCTTC. It encodes CASSYETSGGPYNEQFF.

The gene calls are TRBV2 and TRBJ1-1; TRBD1 might be the D (5 bases). CDR3 length equals 11 residues. CDR1 SNHLY and CDR2 FYNNEI come from the germline V gene. This CDR3 reads CAQRGSTEAFF. The DNA for the CDR3 is TGTGCACAACGGGGGAGCACTGAAGCTTTCTTT.

The rearrangement joins TRBV29-1 to TRBJ2-1; D perhaps matches TRBD1 (6 bases). The CDR3 contains 13 residues. The germline V gene encodes CDR1 SQVTM and CDR2 ANQGSEA. V lost 5 bases and J 2 bases, leaving 10 bases between the germline ends. The CDR3 DNA sequence: TGCAGCGTTCTAGGGGGAACCTACAATGAGCAGTTCTTC. It codes for CSVLGGTYNEQFF.

V usage is TRBV4-1 and J usage is TRBJ2-7; a possible D gene is TRBD1 (5 bases). The CDR3 loop spans 15 amino acids. CDR1 and CDR2 from the germline V gene are MGHRA and YSYEKL. V dropped 4 bases and J dropped 1 base, with 14 bases sitting between them. This CDR3 is CASSLRIQVSYEQYF. The CDR3 DNA reads as TGCGCCAGCAGCCTGAGGATACAGGTTTCCTACGAGCAGTACTTC.

CDR3 residues: CASSYSTLGAGELFF. The CDR3 DNA is TGTGCCAGCAGTTACTCGACGCTAGGGGCCGGGGAGCTGTTTTTT. This chain uses TRBV6-5 with TRBJ2-2, with a weak D call TRBD1 (5 bases). The CDR3 is made up of 15 amino acids. Deletions cut 0 bases from V and 6 bases from J, with 11 bases between. The V gene's germline CDR1 is MNHEY and CDR2 SVGAGI.

The genes are TRBV6-5 and TRBJ2-1; 11 positions match TRBD2. Losses at the gene ends were 6 bases for V and 5 bases for J; bases not matched to a gene: 6. The CDR3 covers 15 residues. The germline V gene has CDR1 MNHEY and CDR2 SVGAGI. CDR3 sequence (DNA): TGTGCCAGCAGCCTTACTAGCGGGGGTCACAATGAGCAGTTCTTC. This encodes CASSLTSGGHNEQFF.

This chain connects TRBV30 to TRBJ2-2, with TRBD1 matching over 7 bases. The CDR3 runs 16 residues. Trimming took 1 base from V and 4 from J; bases not matched to a gene: 9. Germline CDR1 GTSNPN, CDR2 SVGIG (reference sequence). The CDR3 loop reads CAWSALLAGGTGELFF. The CDR3 coding sequence is TGTGCCTGGAGTGCCCTGTTGGCAGGGGGCACCGGGGAGCTGTTTTTT.

This clone was seen a single time. This sequence joins TRBV30 and TRBJ2-2; unclear D gene. Germline V gives CDR1 GTSNPN, CDR2 SVGIG (reference sequence). Trimming shortened V by 0 bases and J by 1 base, and 9 bases separated the two germline ends. The CDR3 length is 15 residues. The CDR3 bases are TGTGCCTGGAGTGTGGCAACAGAGAACACCGGGGAGCTGTTTTTT. Its translation is CAWSVATENTGELFF. Full variable domain (remainder filled in from reference TRBV30 and TRBJ2-2): SQTIHQWPATLVQPVGSPLSLECTVEGTSNPNLYWYRQAAGRGLQLLFYSVGIGQISSEVPQNLSASRPQDRQFILSSKKLLLSDSGFYLCAWSVATENTGELFFGEGSRLTVL.

This clone was seen a few times. CDR3 bases: TGCAGCGTTGAAGACGCTGGGTGGGCTTTCTTT. Protein: CSVEDAGWAFF. This chain links TRBV29-1 with TRBJ1-1, with no clear D. Germline loops: CDR1 SQVTM, CDR2 ANQGSEA. The CDR3 sequence is 11 residues long. The ends were cut back, 0 bases at V and 11 bases at J, with 10 bases in the middle.

This clone was picked up a small number of times. The J gene is TRBJ2-3, the V gene TRBV29-1; possibly TRBD1 for D (6 bases). The ends were cut back, 4 bases at V and 6 bases at J, with 17 bases in the middle. Germline V CDR1 and CDR2: SQVTM, ANQGSEA. There are 14 residues in the CDR3. CDR3 in amino acids: CSVGFSGVADTQYF. DNA of the CDR3: TGCAGCGTTGGTTTTTCAGGGGTTGCGGATACGCAGTATTTT.

The chain couples TRBV5-1 to TRBJ2-1; 9 bases map to TRBD1. J was trimmed by 7 bases and V by 3 bases; bases with no gene match: 11. Looked up from germline, CDR1 is SGHRS and CDR2 is YFSETQ. This CDR3 comprises 16 residues. The CDR3 is CASSWSSGQGRNEQFF. The CDR3 nucleotides are TGCGCCAGCAGCTGGTCCTCGGGACAGGGAAGGAATGAGCAGTTCTTC.

This clone was detected only once. The CDR3 DNA reads TGTGCCAGCCGAGTAGAGGTAGATACGCAGTATTTT. It is translated as CASRVEVDTQYF. The chain links TRBV6-6 to TRBJ2-3, with no clear D. V was trimmed by 8 bases and J by 5 bases, leaving 11 bases between them. Germline V gene sequence: CDR1 MNHNY, CDR2 SVGAGI (reference sequence). The CDR3 totals 12 residues.

This clone was observed a handful of times. The chain combines TRBV25-1 with TRBJ2-3, with D unclear. Trimming took 3 bases from V and 5 from J, leaving 9 bases between them. This CDR3 has 13 amino acids. The germline gives CDR1 MGHDK, CDR2 SYGVNS. The CDR3 bases are TGTGCCAGCAGTGAGTCGATAGAAGATACGCAGTATTTT. This encodes CASSESIEDTQYF. Variable domain in full (rest from reference TRBV25-1 and TRBJ2-3): EADIYQTPRYLVIGTGKKITLECSQTMGHDKMYWYQQDPGMELHLIHYSYGVNSTEKGDLSSESTVSRIRTEHFPLTLESARPSHTSQYLCASSESIEDTQYFGPGTRLTVL.